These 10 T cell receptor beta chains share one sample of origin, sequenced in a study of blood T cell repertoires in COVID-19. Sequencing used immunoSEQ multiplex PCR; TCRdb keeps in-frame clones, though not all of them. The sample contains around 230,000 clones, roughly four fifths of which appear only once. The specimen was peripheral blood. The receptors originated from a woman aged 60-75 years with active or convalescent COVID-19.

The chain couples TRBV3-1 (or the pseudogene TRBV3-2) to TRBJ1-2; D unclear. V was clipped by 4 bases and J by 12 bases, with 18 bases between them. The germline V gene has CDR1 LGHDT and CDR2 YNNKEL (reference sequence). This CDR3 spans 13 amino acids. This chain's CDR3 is CASSRQANIIHTF. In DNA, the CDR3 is TGTGCCAGCAGCCGGCAGGCCAACATCATCCACACCTTC.

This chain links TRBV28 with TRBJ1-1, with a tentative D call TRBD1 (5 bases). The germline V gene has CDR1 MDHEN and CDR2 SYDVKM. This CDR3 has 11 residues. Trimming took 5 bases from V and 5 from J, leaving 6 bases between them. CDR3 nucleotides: TGTGCCAGCAGTCACAGGACTGAAGCTTTCTTT. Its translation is CASSHRTEAFF. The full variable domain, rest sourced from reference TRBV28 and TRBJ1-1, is DVKVTQSSRYLVKRTGEKVFLECVQDMDHENMFWYRQDPGLGLRLIYFSYDVKMKEKGDIPEGYSVSREKKERFSLILESASTNQTSMYLCASSHRTEAFFGQGTRLTVV.

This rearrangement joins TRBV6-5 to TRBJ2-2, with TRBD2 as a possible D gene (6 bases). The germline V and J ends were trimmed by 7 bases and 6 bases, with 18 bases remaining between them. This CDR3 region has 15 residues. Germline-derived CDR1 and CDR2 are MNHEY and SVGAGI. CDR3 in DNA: TGTGCCAGCACCCCGCGGGACCGTACCGCCGGGGAGCTGTTTTTT. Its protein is CASTPRDRTAGELFF.

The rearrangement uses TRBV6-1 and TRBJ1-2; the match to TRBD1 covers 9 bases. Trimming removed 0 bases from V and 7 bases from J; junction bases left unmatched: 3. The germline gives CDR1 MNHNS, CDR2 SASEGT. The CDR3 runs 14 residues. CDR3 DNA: TGTGCCAGCAGTGAAGCTTGGGACAGGGCTGGCTACACCTTC. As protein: CASSEAWDRAGYTF.

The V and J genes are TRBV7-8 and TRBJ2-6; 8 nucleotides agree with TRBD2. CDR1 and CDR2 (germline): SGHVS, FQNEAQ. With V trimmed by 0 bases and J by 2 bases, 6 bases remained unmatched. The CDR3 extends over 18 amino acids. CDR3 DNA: TGTGCCAGCAGCTTAGCCCGGACTAGCACTGCTGGGGCCAACGTCCTGACTTTC. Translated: CASSLARTSTAGANVLTF.

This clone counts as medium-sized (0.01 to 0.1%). The CDR3 DNA reads as TGTGCCAGCAGGGAGGGGGCGGAGAATGGTTACGAGCAGTACTTC. This codes for CASREGAENGYEQYF. This chain uses TRBV28 with TRBJ2-7, with TRBD1 as a possible D gene (7 bases). Trimming shortened V by 6 bases and J by 4 bases, and 19 bases separated the two germline ends. Germline V lookup: CDR1 MDHEN, CDR2 SYDVKM. CDR3 length: 15 amino acids.

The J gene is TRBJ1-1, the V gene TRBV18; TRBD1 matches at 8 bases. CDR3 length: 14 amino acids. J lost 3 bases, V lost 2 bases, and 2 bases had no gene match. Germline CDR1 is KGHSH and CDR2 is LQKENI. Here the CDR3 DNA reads TGTGCCAGCTCACCAACAGGGGGGCACACTGAAGCTTTCTTT. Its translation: CASSPTGGHTEAFF.

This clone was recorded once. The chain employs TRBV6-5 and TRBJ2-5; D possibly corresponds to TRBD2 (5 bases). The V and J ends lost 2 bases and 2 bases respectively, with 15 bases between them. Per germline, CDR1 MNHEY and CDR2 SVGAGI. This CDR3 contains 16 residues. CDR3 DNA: TGTGCCAGCAGTTACGGCAACGCGGGCAGGCAAGAGACCCAGTACTTC. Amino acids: CASSYGNAGRQETQYF.

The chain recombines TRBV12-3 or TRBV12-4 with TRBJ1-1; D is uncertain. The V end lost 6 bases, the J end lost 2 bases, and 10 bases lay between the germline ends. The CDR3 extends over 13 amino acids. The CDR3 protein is CASRQNRNTEAFF. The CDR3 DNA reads TGTGCCAGCAGACAAAACAGAAACACTGAAGCTTTCTTT.

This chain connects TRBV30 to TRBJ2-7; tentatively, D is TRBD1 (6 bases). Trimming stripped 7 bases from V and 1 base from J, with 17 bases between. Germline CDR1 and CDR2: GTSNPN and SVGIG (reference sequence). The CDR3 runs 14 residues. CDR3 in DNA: TGTGCCTATGCGAAGGACAGACAGTCCTACGAGCAGTACTTC. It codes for CAYAKDRQSYEQYF.